Included here is one T cell receptor (beta chain) sequence, with context. Germline V gives CDR1 SQVTM, CDR2 ANQGSEA. The CDR3 has 11 residues. Trimming shortened V by 3 bases and J by 3 bases, and 6 bases separated the two germline ends. Per the original data handling: Using reference gene primer amplification, nucleated cell counts were estimated. Here immunoSEQ multiplex PCR was the method, and the copy in TCRdb shows in-frame clones only, minus some. V, J and clone size were drawn from that table, and D and trimming were deduced from the DNA. The sample carries 65,000 to 90,000 clones, roughly 80% recorded once. This entry belongs to a study of blood T cell repertoires in COVID-19. Study-level background: Some COVID-19 samples were acute and others convalescent; all came from the United States, Italy and Spain. PBMCs, B-cell-depleted T cells, or T cells were the source of the cDNA or gDNA that made up the material.

The receptor was derived from a woman at least 80 years old with active or convalescent COVID-19. The specimen sequenced was peripheral blood. The chain has TRBV29-1 and TRBJ2-7, with D hard to call. The DNA of the CDR3 is TGCAGCGTTGACAGTGGCTACGAGCAGTACTTC. Its protein is CSVDSGYEQYF.